This entry concerns a single T cell receptor (beta chain). Under the authors' procedure: Estimated nucleated cell counts came from reference gene primer amplification. Sequencing was performed with immunoSEQ multiplex PCR; in TCRdb, only in-frame clones are kept and a portion is missing. V, J and clone size were drawn from that table, and D and trimming were deduced from the DNA. The data hold some 310,000 clones, with over 75% observed a single time. The record originates from a study of blood T cell repertoires in COVID-19. Whole-study context: The United States, Italy and Spain supplied acute and convalescent COVID-19 samples. Sources were T cells, B-cell-depleted T cells, or PBMCs; the material itself was cDNA or gDNA.

CDR1 and CDR2 from the germline V gene are MNHNS and SASEGT. The CDR3 loop spans 16 amino acids. The ends lost 0 bases at V and 0 bases at J; junction bases unmatched: 4. Sequences were obtained from peripheral blood. The chain combines TRBV6-1 with TRBJ2-7; 8 positions match TRBD2. The source is a man aged 50 to 60 with active or convalescent COVID-19. The CDR3 DNA reads TGTGCCAGCAGTGAAGCGGGGACTAGTCGCTCCTACGAGCAGTACTTC. Residues: CASSEAGTSRSYEQYF.